This TCR beta chain was obtained from a study of cytomegalovirus exposure and HLA in healthy donors. PCR employed 60 Vbeta and 13 Jbeta primers. Measured with immunoSEQ multiplex PCR; TCRdb has only the in-frame clones, and not every one. Reported are roughly 100,000 clones; the ten largest clones contain about 0.59%. The germline CDR1 and CDR2 sequences are MNHNS and SASEGT. This CDR3 contains 13 residues. With 11 bases clipped from V and 5 bases from J, the junction kept 7 bases outside the gene matches. In the case of this clone: Its target is not known.

Study conclusions and caveats: Highly shared variants forming one cluster were likely a sequencing artifact.

What was sequenced was PBMCs. The chain employs TRBV6-1 and TRBJ2-3; 10 bases are a match to TRBD2. The receptor's source is a man aged 45-65 years in good health and CMV-seronegative. The CDR3 DNA reads as TGTGCCGGGCATAGCGGGGGGAGAGATACGCAGTATTTT. Its translation: CAGHSGGRDTQYF.